The 15 T cell receptor beta chains presented below share a single source sample, sequenced in a study of blood T cell repertoires in COVID-19. Sequenced by immunoSEQ multiplex PCR; TCRdb stores in-frame clones only, minus some. The profile shows tens of thousands of clones, roughly 90% of them singletons. Sequenced sample: peripheral blood. The receptors were gathered from a male donor with acute or convalescent COVID-19.

The chain recombines TRBV25-1 with TRBJ1-1; maybe TRBD1 (5 bases). Trimming pared 4 bases from V and 1 base from J, leaving 7 bases between. The length of the CDR3 is 13 residues. Germline lookup yields CDR1 MGHDK and CDR2 SYGVNS. CDR3 nucleotide sequence: TGTGCCAGCAGTGGGGGGGGGAACACTGAAGCTTTCTTT. Translation gives CASSGGGNTEAFF.

The V call is TRBV5-4, the J call TRBJ1-1; weak D call: TRBD1 (6 bases). V lost 3 bases to trimming and J lost 0 bases, with 12 bases between them. CDR1 is SGHNT, CDR2 YYREEE, per germline (reference sequence). The CDR3 contains 15 residues. This CDR3 is CASSSDRAMNTEAFF. Written as DNA, the CDR3 is TGTGCCAGCAGCTCGGACAGAGCCATGAACACTGAAGCTTTCTTT.

With regard to this clone: Its ends do not fully match the called genes, so a read error is possible. The V call is TRBV10-3, the J call TRBJ1-1; D may be TRBD1 (6 bases). The CDR3 sequence is 14 residues long. Germline CDR1 is ENHRY and CDR2 is SYGVKD. The CDR3 is CVISSGTLNTEAFF. The CDR3 DNA sequence: TGTGTCATCAGTTCCGGGACACTAAACACTGAAGCTTTCTTT.

J is TRBJ2-7 and V is TRBV7-9, with D possibly being TRBD1 (6 bases). CDR1 is SEHNR and CDR2 is FQNEAQ in the germline V gene (reference sequence). This CDR3 region has 13 residues. The ends were cut back, 0 bases at V and 6 bases at J, with 9 bases in the middle. The CDR3 protein is CASSLALGGEQYF. For the CDR3, the DNA is TGTGCCAGCAGCTTAGCCTTAGGGGGCGAGCAGTACTTC.

The gene calls are TRBV19 and TRBJ2-7; D may be TRBD2 (5 bases). This CDR3 comprises 12 residues. Trimming shortened V by 5 bases and J by 4 bases, and 9 bases separated the two germline ends. The germline V gene has CDR1 LNHDA and CDR2 SQIVND (reference sequence). The CDR3 nucleotides read TGTGCCAGTAGTGCCCGAGGGTACGAGCAGTACTTC. Its translation: CASSARGYEQYF.

The chain is built from TRBV9 and TRBJ1-2, with 10 nucleotides matching TRBD1. CDR3 length equals 14 residues. Trimming cost V 2 bases and J 6 bases; bases outside gene matches: 4. From germline, CDR1 is SGDLS and CDR2 YYNGEE. The CDR3 bases are TGTGCCAGCAGCGTCGGGACAGGGGTTAATGGCTACACCTTC. Amino acids: CASSVGTGVNGYTF.

This rearrangement joins TRBV28 to TRBJ2-4, with D tentatively TRBD1 (5 bases). V gave up 6 bases and J gave up 5 bases, with 14 bases separating them. Germline lookup yields CDR1 MDHEN and CDR2 SYDVKM. This CDR3 spans 14 amino acids. The CDR3 reads CASSLGPLQNIQYF. CDR3 in DNA: TGTGCCAGCAGCCTGGGGCCTCTCCAAAACATTCAGTACTTC.

The rearrangement joins TRBV24-1 to TRBJ2-7; 9 nucleotides match TRBD1. This CDR3 spans 14 amino acids. Germline loops: CDR1 KGHDR, CDR2 SFDVKD. V lost 6 bases to trimming and J lost 7 bases; unmatched junction nucleotides: 9. The CDR3 nucleotides are TGTGCCACCAGTCTCGGGACAGGGTACTTGGAGCAGTACTTC. Translated: CATSLGTGYLEQYF.

The rearrangement uses TRBV6-1 and TRBJ1-2; 7 bases are a match to TRBD1. Germline CDR1 and CDR2: MNHNS and SASEGT. After removal of 1 base from V and 14 bases from J, the junction contained 10 bases not matched to a gene. This CDR3 region has 13 residues. The CDR3 nucleotides are TGTGCCAGCAGTGAAGGAAGGGGGCGCCCTCGGACCTTC. Its protein is CASSEGRGRPRTF.

The rearrangement links TRBV10-2 to TRBJ1-5; tentative D call: TRBD1 (6 bases). V was shortened by 2 bases and J by 5 bases, with 10 bases between the two germline ends. This CDR3 is 14 amino acids long. Per germline, CDR1 WSHSY and CDR2 SAAADI. CDR3 sequence: CASSEMGADQPQHF. In nucleotides, the CDR3 is TGCGCCAGCAGTGAGATGGGGGCCGATCAGCCCCAGCATTTT.

The rearrangement uses TRBV18 and TRBJ2-2; D might be TRBD1 (6 bases). V was clipped by 4 bases and J by 1 base, with 7 bases between them. Germline-derived CDR1 and CDR2 are KGHSH and LQKENI. This CDR3 is 14 amino acids long. The CDR3 DNA reads as TGTGCCAGCTCACAGGACAGGAACACCGGGGAGCTGTTTTTT. Protein: CASSQDRNTGELFF. Full variable domain (outside the CDR3, taken from reference TRBV18 and TRBJ2-2): NAGVMQNPRHLVRRRGQEARLRCSPMKGHSHVYWYRQLPEEGLKFMVYLQKENIIDESGMPKERFSAEFPKEGPSILRIQQVVRGDSAAYFCASSQDRNTGELFFGEGSRLTVL.

The genes are TRBV10-3 and TRBJ1-2; TRBD1 agrees at 9 bases. The germline V gene has CDR1 ENHRY and CDR2 SYGVKD. This CDR3 has 17 residues. J was trimmed by 0 bases and V by 6 bases; bases with no gene match: 11. The CDR3 region has the DNA TGTGCCATCAGCCCGGGACAGGGATTAATAGCTAACTATGGCTACACCTTC. This translates into CAISPGQGLIANYGYTF.

J is TRBJ2-4 and V is TRBV7-8, with 7 bases fitting TRBD2. There are 16 residues in the CDR3. With 5 bases clipped from V and 7 bases from J, the junction kept 14 bases outside the gene matches. Germline CDR1 reads SGHVS; CDR2 reads FQNEAQ. The CDR3 bases are TGTGCCAGCAGCCCGTACCCCCGCCAGGGAGGGAACATTCAGTACTTC. Its translation is CASSPYPRQGGNIQYF.

The CDR3 here is CASSPGTSGGAFNEQFF. The CDR3 DNA reads TGTGCCAGCAGTCCCGGGACTAGCGGGGGGGCCTTCAATGAGCAGTTCTTC. The chain is built from TRBV6-2 or TRBV6-3 and TRBJ2-1; 16 nucleotides match TRBD2. The CDR3 runs 17 residues. The germline V gene has CDR1 MNHEY and CDR2 SVGEGT. V was clipped by 5 bases and J by 6 bases; unmatched bases: 7.

V and J are TRBV24-1 and TRBJ2-5, with 8 nucleotides matching TRBD1. Unmatched junction bases numbered 6, after V lost 7 bases and J lost 3 bases. Germline loops: CDR1 KGHDR, CDR2 SFDVKD. The CDR3 extends over 14 amino acids. The CDR3 region is CATSPTGVEETQYF. In nucleotides, the CDR3 is TGTGCCACCAGCCCGACAGGGGTGGAAGAGACCCAGTACTTC.